The next 27 T cell receptor beta chains were all read from a single sample in a study of cytomegalovirus exposure and HLA in healthy donors. This PCR relied on a set of 60 Vbeta primers and 13 Jbeta primers. The assay was immunoSEQ multiplex PCR, and TCRdb's table has in-frame clones only and misses some. This table holds 130,000 to 150,000 clones, about 78% found once. Material: PBMCs. These receptor sequences come from a man aged 40-55 years in good health and CMV-seropositive.

The sample holds a few counts of this clone. The rearrangement uses TRBV7-8 and TRBJ2-5, with D tentatively TRBD2 (6 bases). CDR1 and CDR2 from the germline V gene are SGHVS and FQNEAQ. V gave up 4 bases and J gave up 0 bases, with 15 bases separating them. CDR3 length: 16 amino acids. This CDR3 reads CASSSSLRGYQETQYF. The DNA of the CDR3 is TGTGCCAGCAGCTCCTCGCTCCGGGGGTACCAAGAGACCCAGTACTTC.

CDR3: CASSLAQGAGKLFF. DNA for the CDR3: TGCGCCAGCAGCTTGGCACAGGGGGCGGGAAAACTGTTTTTT. The gene calls are TRBV5-1 and TRBJ1-4; 9 bases fit TRBD1. In germline, CDR1 is SGHRS, CDR2 YFSETQ. This CDR3 is 14 amino acids long. The ends lost 0 bases at V and 10 bases at J; junction bases unmatched: 4.

V and J are TRBV25-1 and TRBJ1-4; 9 bases agree with TRBD1. V shed 1 base, J shed 5 bases, and the junction held 5 bases outside the gene matches. The CDR3 has 16 residues. The germline V gene has CDR1 MGHDK and CDR2 SYGVNS. In nucleotides, the CDR3 is TGTGCCAGCAGTGAATGGATGGGACAGGGCAATGAAAAACTGTTTTTT. It codes for CASSEWMGQGNEKLFF.

This CDR3 reads CASSRAGGPPWEQYF. The CDR3 coding sequence is TGTGCCAGCTCGCGGGCGGGGGGCCCACCGTGGGAGCAGTACTTC. This chain joins TRBV6-5 and TRBJ2-7; 8 nucleotides match TRBD2. The V and J ends lost 8 bases and 7 bases, in that order; junction bases with no gene match: 16. The CDR3 spans 15 residues. Germline V gives CDR1 MNHEY, CDR2 SVGAGI.

This clone was recorded a few times. The V call is TRBV7-2, the J call TRBJ2-7, with 7 positions matching TRBD2. The CDR3 spans 13 residues. The V segment lost 4 bases and the J segment 5 bases; nucleotides outside the gene matches: 5. The germline V gene has CDR1 SGHTA and CDR2 FQGNSA. The CDR3 protein is CASSSFRGDEQYF. The CDR3, as DNA: TGTGCCAGCAGCTCCTTCCGGGGGGACGAGCAGTACTTC.

V and J are TRBV5-1 and TRBJ2-5; D might be TRBD2 (6 bases). This CDR3 spans 12 amino acids. Germline CDR1 and CDR2: SGHRS and YFSETQ. The V gene lost 1 base and the J gene lost 7 bases, with 8 bases spanning the gap. The CDR3 DNA reads as TGCGCCAGCAGCTTGAAGGGAGGGACCCAGTACTTC. Its translation is CASSLKGGTQYF. Complete variable domain (other parts from reference TRBV5-1 and TRBJ2-5): KAGVTQTPRYLIKTRGQQVTLSCSPISGHRSVSWYQQTPGQGLQFLFEYFSETQRNKGNFPGRFSGRQFSNSRSEMNVSTLELGDSALYLCASSLKGGTQYFGPGTRLLVL.

This clone was detected once. The rearrangement uses TRBV7-8 and TRBJ1-2; possibly TRBD1 for D (5 bases). The V and J ends lost 0 bases and 1 base respectively, with 15 bases between them. The germline gives CDR1 SGHVS, CDR2 FQNEAQ. This CDR3 spans 17 amino acids. The CDR3 bases are TGTGCCAGCAGCTTAGCCGGACGGGACTCCCTTAACTATGGCTACACCTTC. Its protein is CASSLAGRDSLNYGYTF.

V and J are TRBV6-5 and TRBJ1-2; D is unclear. Trimming removed 2 bases at V and 1 base at J, with 8 bases between. CDR3 length equals 14 residues. Germline lookup yields CDR1 MNHEY and CDR2 SVGAGI. CDR3 in amino acids: CASSYPNSNYGYTF. CDR3 nucleotide sequence: TGTGCCAGCAGTTACCCGAACAGTAACTATGGCTACACCTTC.

The rearrangement links TRBV28 to TRBJ2-5; 8 positions match TRBD1. This CDR3 is built from 16 residues. CDR1 MDHEN and CDR2 SYDVKM come from the germline V gene. V lost 4 bases, J lost 0 bases, and 7 bases stayed unmatched. Here the CDR3 reads CASSSRQGKNQETQYF. For the CDR3, the DNA is TGTGCCAGCAGTTCTCGACAGGGGAAAAACCAAGAGACCCAGTACTTC.

The chain combines TRBV5-5 with TRBJ1-2; D remains unclear. The germline V gene encodes CDR1 SGHKS and CDR2 YYEKEE (reference sequence). This CDR3 has 14 amino acids. V was shortened by 4 bases and J by 3 bases, with 13 bases between the two germline ends. The CDR3 DNA is TGTGCCAGCAGCCCCACACAGCTCGACTATGGCTACACCTTC. It is translated as CASSPTQLDYGYTF.

In this sample, this clone turned up a few times. This sequence joins TRBV5-1 and TRBJ2-3; D perhaps matches TRBD2 (6 bases). CDR3 length equals 15 residues. The germline gives CDR1 SGHRS, CDR2 YFSETQ. V shed 0 bases and J shed 5 bases, with 13 bases lying between them. This CDR3 reads CASSLGGAGRDTQYF. In nucleotides, the CDR3 is TGCGCCAGCAGCTTGGGAGGCGCGGGGAGAGATACGCAGTATTTT.

The rearrangement joins TRBV12-2 to TRBJ2-7; the D call in the table, TRBD2, was not verified against the DNA. TRBV12-2 has pseudogene status. This CDR3 spans 19 amino acids. The CDR3 nucleotides are TGTGCAAGTCGCTTAGAGCCTGGTTCCTATCCCTACCTGGGAGGCGAGCAGTACTTC. It translates to CASRLEPGSYPYLGGEQYF.

This clone has more than one count but fewer than ten. This CDR3 reads CASSSPGGNQPQHF. CDR3 in DNA: TGTGCCAGCAGCTCCCCCGGGGGCAATCAGCCCCAGCATTTT. The chain combines TRBV7-2 with TRBJ1-5; D not resolved. Germline CDR1 is SGHTA and CDR2 is FQGNSA. The CDR3 has 14 residues. The V end was cut by 4 bases, the J end by 2 bases, with 9 bases between.

This chain uses TRBV5-6 with TRBJ2-5, with 12 bases matching TRBD2. V was pared by 4 bases and J by 2 bases, with 9 bases of the junction left unmatched. The CDR3 runs 17 residues. CDR1 is SGHDT and CDR2 is YYEEEE in the germline V gene. The CDR3 bases are TGTGCCAGCAGCAGATACTCTAGCGGGGGGGGACAAGAGACCCAGTACTTC. As protein: CASSRYSSGGGQETQYF.

The rearrangement joins TRBV19 to TRBJ2-1; D is possibly TRBD1 (5 bases). The V and J ends lost 8 bases and 6 bases respectively, with 14 bases between them. The germline gives CDR1 LNHDA, CDR2 SQIVND (reference sequence). The CDR3 has 13 amino acids. CDR3 bases: TGTGCCAGTGGGGCCAGGGTTGGCAATGAGCAGTTCTTC. The encoded protein is CASGARVGNEQFF.

The chain employs TRBV7-8 and TRBJ1-2, with 7 bases fitting TRBD1. V was pared by 0 bases and J by 4 bases, with 5 bases of the junction left unmatched. The length of the CDR3 is 15 residues. Germline V gene lookup returns CDR1 SGHVS and CDR2 FQNEAQ. CDR3 loop: CASSLARTGPYGYTF. CDR3 DNA: TGTGCCAGCAGCTTAGCACGGACAGGACCCTATGGCTACACCTTC.

The gene calls are TRBV13 and TRBJ1-1; 7 nucleotides align to TRBD1. Germline CDR1 reads PRHDT; CDR2 reads FYEKMQ (reference sequence). The CDR3 consists of 14 residues. J was trimmed by 5 bases and V by 2 bases; bases with no gene match: 5. CDR3 in amino acids: CASSLSRGITEAFF. The CDR3 DNA sequence: TGTGCCAGCAGCTTAAGCAGGGGGATTACTGAAGCTTTCTTT.

This clone was counted between two and nine times. Distinct nucleotide sequences in the sample also encode this CDR3. V and J are TRBV2 and TRBJ2-2, with D possibly being TRBD1 (6 bases). The CDR3 is 15 amino acids. The germline CDR1 and CDR2 sequences are SNHLY and FYNNEI. The V and J ends lost 5 bases and 4 bases respectively, with 14 bases between them. For the CDR3, the DNA is TGTGCCAGCAGTCAGCCGGGACAACCCACCGGGGAGCTGTTTTTT. Translation gives CASSQPGQPTGELFF. Full variable domain (outside the CDR3, taken from reference TRBV2 and TRBJ2-2): EPEVTQTPSHQVTQMGQEVILRCVPISNHLYFYWYRQILGQKVEFLVSFYNNEISEKSEIFDDQFSVERPDGSNFTLKIRSTKLEDSAMYFCASSQPGQPTGELFFGEGSRLTVL.

This clone was seen only once. V and J are TRBV9 and TRBJ2-6, with 7 bases lining up with TRBD1. Germline CDR1 is SGDLS and CDR2 is YYNGEE. V lost 4 bases, J lost 2 bases, and 3 bases stayed unmatched. This CDR3 has 15 residues. The DNA for the CDR3 is TGTGCCAGCAGCCGAGACAGGGCTGGGGCCAACGTCCTGACTTTC. Residues: CASSRDRAGANVLTF.

This clone was recorded once. This rearrangement joins TRBV28 to TRBJ1-5; no definite D call. Germline-derived CDR1 and CDR2 are MDHEN and SYDVKM. V dropped 2 bases and J dropped 5 bases, with 13 bases sitting between them. This CDR3 is 15 amino acids long. The CDR3 spells CASSLPAGGDQPQHF. The CDR3 nucleotides read TGTGCCAGCAGTTTACCGGCCGGAGGAGATCAGCCCCAGCATTTT.

The CDR3 sequence is CASSRGTGSNYGYTF. CDR3 coding DNA: TGTGCCAGCAGCCGGGGGACAGGGTCCAACTATGGCTACACCTTC. V is TRBV27 and J is TRBJ1-2; 9 nucleotides line up with TRBD1. Germline loops: CDR1 MNHEY, CDR2 SMNVEV (reference sequence). This CDR3 has 15 amino acids. Trimming cost V 6 bases and J 2 bases; bases outside gene matches: 7.

V and J are TRBV11-2 and TRBJ2-3, with TRBD1 identical over 8 bases. V lost 0 bases to trimming and J lost 4 bases; unmatched junction nucleotides: 3. The CDR3 has 15 residues. Germline CDR1 SGHAT, CDR2 FQNNGV. The CDR3 nucleotides read TGTGCCAGCAGCTTAGACAGGGGGCGCGCAGATACGCAGTATTTT. Protein sequence: CASSLDRGRADTQYF.

The chain joins TRBV5-4 to TRBJ1-1; TRBD1 aligns across 9 bases. CDR1 is SGHNT and CDR2 is YYREEE in the germline V gene (reference sequence). V lost 4 bases, J lost 4 bases, and 8 bases stayed unmatched. The CDR3 loop spans 15 amino acids. CDR3 in DNA: TGTGCCAGCAGCGCCCAGACAGGGGGGGGCACTGAAGCTTTCTTT. Translated, it gives CASSAQTGGGTEAFF.

The V and J genes are TRBV5-4 and TRBJ2-3; tentative D call: TRBD2 (6 bases). Germline CDR1 and CDR2: SGHNT and YYREEE (reference sequence). V was trimmed by 1 base and J by 3 bases, leaving 12 bases between them. This CDR3 has 15 amino acids. The CDR3, as DNA: TGTGCCAGCAGCTTGAGAGGGGCGGGGACAGATACGCAGTATTTT. As protein: CASSLRGAGTDTQYF.

Written as DNA, the CDR3 is TGTGCCAGCAGAAATAGCGGGGGGGGTTTTCCAGATACGCAGTATTTT. Protein product: CASRNSGGGFPDTQYF. The chain employs TRBV7-9 and TRBJ2-3; 11 positions match TRBD2. The CDR3 has 16 residues. Germline V CDR1 and CDR2: SEHNR, FQNEAQ (reference sequence). Trimming cost V 6 bases and J 4 bases; bases outside gene matches: 9. Supplemented by reference TRBV7-9 and TRBJ2-3, the full variable domain reads DTGVSQNPRHKITKRGQNVTFRCDPISEHNRLYWYRQTLGQGPEFLTYFQNEAQLEKSRLLSDRFSAERPKGSFSTLEIQRTEQGDSAMYLCASRNSGGGFPDTQYFGPGTRLTVL.

The V and J genes are TRBV19 and TRBJ1-1; D is uncertain. Trimming took 9 bases from V and 4 from J, leaving 15 bases between them. The germline gives CDR1 LNHDA, CDR2 SQIVND (reference sequence). The CDR3 has 13 residues. The CDR3: CASSPAFVTEAFF. CDR3 coding DNA: TGTGCCAGCTCCCCCGCGTTTGTCACTGAAGCTTTCTTT.

The rearrangement links TRBV25-1 to TRBJ2-1; TRBD2 is a possible D gene (7 bases). The CDR3 is 15 amino acids. Germline CDR1 MGHDK, CDR2 SYGVNS. Trimming removed 3 bases from V and 6 bases from J, with 15 bases in between. The CDR3 DNA follows: TGTGCCAGCAGTGATTGGGGGGGGGCGGGCAATGAGCAGTTCTTC. This sequence encodes CASSDWGGAGNEQFF.